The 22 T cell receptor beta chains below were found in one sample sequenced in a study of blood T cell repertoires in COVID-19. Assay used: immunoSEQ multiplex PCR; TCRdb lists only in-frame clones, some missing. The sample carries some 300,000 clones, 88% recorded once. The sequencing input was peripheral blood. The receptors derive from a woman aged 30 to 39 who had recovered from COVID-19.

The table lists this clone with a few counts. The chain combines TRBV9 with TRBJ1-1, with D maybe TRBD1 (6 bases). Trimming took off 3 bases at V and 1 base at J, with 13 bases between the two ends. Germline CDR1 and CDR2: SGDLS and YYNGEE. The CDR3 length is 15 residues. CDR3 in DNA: TGTGCCAGCAGCGGGCTACAGGGTGGGAACACTGAAGCTTTCTTT. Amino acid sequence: CASSGLQGGNTEAFF.

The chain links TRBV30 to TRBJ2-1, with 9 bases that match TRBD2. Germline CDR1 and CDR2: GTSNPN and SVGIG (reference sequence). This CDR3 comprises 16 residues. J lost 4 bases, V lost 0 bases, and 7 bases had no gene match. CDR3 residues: CAWSVEGSGGYNEQFF. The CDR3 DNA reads TGTGCCTGGAGTGTAGAGGGTAGCGGGGGATACAATGAGCAGTTCTTC.

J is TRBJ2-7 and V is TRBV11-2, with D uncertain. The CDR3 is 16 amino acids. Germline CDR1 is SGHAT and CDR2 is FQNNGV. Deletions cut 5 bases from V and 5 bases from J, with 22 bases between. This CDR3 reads CASSAADKTAANEQYF. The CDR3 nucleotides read TGTGCCAGCAGCGCCGCGGATAAGACCGCCGCGAACGAGCAGTACTTC.

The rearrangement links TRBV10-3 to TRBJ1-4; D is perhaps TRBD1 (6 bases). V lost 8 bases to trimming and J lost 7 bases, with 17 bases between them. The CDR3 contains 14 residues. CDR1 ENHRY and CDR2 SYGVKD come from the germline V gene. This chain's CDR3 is CAISTGSSGEKLFF. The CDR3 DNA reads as TGTGCCATCTCAACAGGGTCCAGCGGTGAAAAACTGTTTTTT.

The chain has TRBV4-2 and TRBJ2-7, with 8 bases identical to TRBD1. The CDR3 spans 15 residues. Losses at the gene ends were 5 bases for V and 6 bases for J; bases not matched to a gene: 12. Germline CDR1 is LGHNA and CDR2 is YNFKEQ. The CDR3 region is CASSKGVQGVPEQYF. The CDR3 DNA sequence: TGTGCCAGCAGCAAAGGGGTACAGGGGGTACCCGAGCAGTACTTC.

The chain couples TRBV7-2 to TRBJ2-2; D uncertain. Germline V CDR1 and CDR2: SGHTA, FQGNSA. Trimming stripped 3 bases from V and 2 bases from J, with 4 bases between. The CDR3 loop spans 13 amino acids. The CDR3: CASSFPNTGELFF. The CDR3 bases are TGTGCCAGCAGCTTCCCTAACACCGGGGAGCTGTTTTTT.

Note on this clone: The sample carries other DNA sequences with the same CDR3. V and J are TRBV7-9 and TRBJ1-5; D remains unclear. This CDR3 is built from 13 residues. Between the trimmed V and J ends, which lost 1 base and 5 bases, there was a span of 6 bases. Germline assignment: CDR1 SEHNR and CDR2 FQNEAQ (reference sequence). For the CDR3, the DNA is TGTGCCAGCAGCTTAGGTCCCGATCAGCCCCAGCATTTT. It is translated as CASSLGPDQPQHF.

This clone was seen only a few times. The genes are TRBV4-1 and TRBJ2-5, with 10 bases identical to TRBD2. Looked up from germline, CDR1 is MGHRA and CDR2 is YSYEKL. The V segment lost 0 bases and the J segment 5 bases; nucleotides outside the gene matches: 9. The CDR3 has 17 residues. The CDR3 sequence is CASSQDLASGGVETQYF. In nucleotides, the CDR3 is TGCGCCAGCAGCCAAGATCTCGCTAGCGGGGGAGTGGAGACCCAGTACTTC.

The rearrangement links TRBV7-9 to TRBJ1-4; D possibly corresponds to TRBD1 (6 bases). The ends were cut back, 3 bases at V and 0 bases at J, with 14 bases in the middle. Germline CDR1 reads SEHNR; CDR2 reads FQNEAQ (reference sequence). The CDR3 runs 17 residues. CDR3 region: CASSLLSGTTTNEKLFF. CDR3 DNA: TGTGCCAGCAGCTTGTTGTCCGGGACAACAACTAATGAAAAACTGTTTTTT.

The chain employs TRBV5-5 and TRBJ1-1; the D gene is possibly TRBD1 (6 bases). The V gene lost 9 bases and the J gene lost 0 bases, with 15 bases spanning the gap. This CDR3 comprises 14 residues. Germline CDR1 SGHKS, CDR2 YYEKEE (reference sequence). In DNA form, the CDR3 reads TGTGCCACCCTAACAGGGACCTTGAACACTGAAGCTTTCTTT. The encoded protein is CATLTGTLNTEAFF.

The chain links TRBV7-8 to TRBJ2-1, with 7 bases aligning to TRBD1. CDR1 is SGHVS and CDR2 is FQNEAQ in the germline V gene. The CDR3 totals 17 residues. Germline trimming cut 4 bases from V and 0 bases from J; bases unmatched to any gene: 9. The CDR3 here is CASSYGFRDSSYNEQFF. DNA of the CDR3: TGTGCCAGCAGCTACGGTTTCCGGGACAGCTCCTACAATGAGCAGTTCTTC.

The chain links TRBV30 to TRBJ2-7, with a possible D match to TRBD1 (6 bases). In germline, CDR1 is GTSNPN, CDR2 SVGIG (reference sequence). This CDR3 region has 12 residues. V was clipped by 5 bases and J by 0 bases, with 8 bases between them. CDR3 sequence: CAWGQLSYEQYF. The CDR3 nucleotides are TGTGCCTGGGGACAGCTCTCCTACGAGCAGTACTTC.

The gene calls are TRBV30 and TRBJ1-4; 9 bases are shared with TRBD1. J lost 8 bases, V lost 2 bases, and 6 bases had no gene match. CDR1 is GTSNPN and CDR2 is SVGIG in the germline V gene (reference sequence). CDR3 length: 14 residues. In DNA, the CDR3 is TGTGCCTGGAGTCCGGACAGGGGTGAAGAAAAACTGTTTTTT. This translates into CAWSPDRGEEKLFF.

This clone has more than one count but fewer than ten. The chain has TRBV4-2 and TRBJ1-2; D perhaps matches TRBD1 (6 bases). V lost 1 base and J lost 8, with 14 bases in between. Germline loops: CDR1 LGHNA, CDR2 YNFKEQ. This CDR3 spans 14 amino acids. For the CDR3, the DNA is TGTGCCAGCAGCCAAGTCGAACAGGGATTGGGCTACACCTTC. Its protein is CASSQVEQGLGYTF.

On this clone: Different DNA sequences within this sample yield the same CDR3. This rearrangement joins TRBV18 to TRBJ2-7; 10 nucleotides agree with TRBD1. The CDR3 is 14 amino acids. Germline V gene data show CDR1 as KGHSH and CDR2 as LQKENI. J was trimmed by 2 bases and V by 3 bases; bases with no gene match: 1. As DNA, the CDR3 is TGTGCCAGCTCACCGGGACAGGGGCCCTACGAGCAGTACTTC. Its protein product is CASSPGQGPYEQYF. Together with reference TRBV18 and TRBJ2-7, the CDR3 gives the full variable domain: NAGVMQNPRHLVRRRGQEARLRCSPMKGHSHVYWYRQLPEEGLKFMVYLQKENIIDESGMPKERFSAEFPKEGPSILRIQQVVRGDSAAYFCASSPGQGPYEQYFGPGTRLTVT.

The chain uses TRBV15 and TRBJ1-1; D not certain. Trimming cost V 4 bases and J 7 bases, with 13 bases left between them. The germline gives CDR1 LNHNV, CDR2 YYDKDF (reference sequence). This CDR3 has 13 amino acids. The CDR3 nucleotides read TGTGCCACCAGCAAGGGAGAGGGCTTTGAAGCTTTCTTT. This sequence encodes CATSKGEGFEAFF.

CDR3 sequence: CASSLGLAGKTFF. CDR3 DNA: TGTGCCAGCAGCTTAGGACTAGCGGGCAAAACGTTCTTC. This chain connects TRBV7-8 to TRBJ2-1; 10 nucleotides line up with TRBD2. CDR1 SGHVS and CDR2 FQNEAQ come from the germline V gene. There are 13 residues in the CDR3. J lost 15 bases, V lost 1 base, and 6 bases had no gene match.

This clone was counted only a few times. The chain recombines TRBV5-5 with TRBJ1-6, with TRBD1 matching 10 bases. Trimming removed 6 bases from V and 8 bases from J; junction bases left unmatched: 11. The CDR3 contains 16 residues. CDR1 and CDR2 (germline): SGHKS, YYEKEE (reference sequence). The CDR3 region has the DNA TGTGCCAGCACCATAAGGACAGGGGGATCAGATTCACCCCTCCACTTT. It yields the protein CASTIRTGGSDSPLHF. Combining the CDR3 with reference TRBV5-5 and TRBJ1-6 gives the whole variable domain DAGVTQSPTHLIKTRGQQVTLRCSPISGHKSVSWYQQVLGQGPQFIFQYYEKEERGRGNFPDRFSARQFPNYSSELNVNALLLGDSALYLCASTIRTGGSDSPLHFGNGTRLTVT.

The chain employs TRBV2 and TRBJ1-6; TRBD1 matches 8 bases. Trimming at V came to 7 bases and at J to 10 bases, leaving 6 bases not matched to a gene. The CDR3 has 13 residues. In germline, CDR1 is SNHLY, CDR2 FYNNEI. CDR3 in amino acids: CASKGDRGSPLHF. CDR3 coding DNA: TGTGCCAGCAAGGGAGACAGGGGCTCACCCCTCCACTTT.

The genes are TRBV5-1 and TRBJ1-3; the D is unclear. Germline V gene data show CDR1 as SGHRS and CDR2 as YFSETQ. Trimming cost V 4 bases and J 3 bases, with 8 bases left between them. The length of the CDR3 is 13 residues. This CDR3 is CASSRRHGNTIYF. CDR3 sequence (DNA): TGCGCCAGCAGCCGGCGGCATGGAAACACCATATATTTT. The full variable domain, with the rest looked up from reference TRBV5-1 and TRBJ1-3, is KAGVTQTPRYLIKTRGQQVTLSCSPISGHRSVSWYQQTPGQGLQFLFEYFSETQRNKGNFPGRFSGRQFSNSRSEMNVSTLELGDSALYLCASSRRHGNTIYFGEGSWLTVV.

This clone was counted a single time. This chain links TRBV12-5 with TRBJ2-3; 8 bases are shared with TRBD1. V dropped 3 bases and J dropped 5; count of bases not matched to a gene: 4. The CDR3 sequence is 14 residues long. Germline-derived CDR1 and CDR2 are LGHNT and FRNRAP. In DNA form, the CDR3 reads TGTGCTAGTGGTTTAGGACAGGGTGGAGATACGCAGTATTTT. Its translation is CASGLGQGGDTQYF.

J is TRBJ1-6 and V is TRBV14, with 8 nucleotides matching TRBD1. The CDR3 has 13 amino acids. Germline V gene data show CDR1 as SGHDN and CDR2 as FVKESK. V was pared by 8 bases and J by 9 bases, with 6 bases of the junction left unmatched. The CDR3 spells CASQQGVSSPLHF. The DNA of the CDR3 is TGTGCCAGCCAACAGGGGGTGTCTTCACCCCTCCACTTT.